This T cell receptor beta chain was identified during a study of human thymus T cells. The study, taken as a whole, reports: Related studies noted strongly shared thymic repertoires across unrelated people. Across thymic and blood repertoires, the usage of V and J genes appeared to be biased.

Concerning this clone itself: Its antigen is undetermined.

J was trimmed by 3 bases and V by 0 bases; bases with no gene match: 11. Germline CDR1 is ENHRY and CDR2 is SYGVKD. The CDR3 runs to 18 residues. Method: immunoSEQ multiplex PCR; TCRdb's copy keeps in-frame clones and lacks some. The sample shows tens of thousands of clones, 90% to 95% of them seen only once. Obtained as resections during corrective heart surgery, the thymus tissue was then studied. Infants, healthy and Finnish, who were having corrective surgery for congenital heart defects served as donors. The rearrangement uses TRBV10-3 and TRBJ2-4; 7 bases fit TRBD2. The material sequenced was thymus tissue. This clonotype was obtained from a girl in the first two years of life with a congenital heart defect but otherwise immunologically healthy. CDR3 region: CAISESKVRERGKNIQYF. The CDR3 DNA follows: TGTGCCATCAGTGAGTCGAAGGTGCGGGAGAGGGGCAAAAACATTCAGTACTTC.